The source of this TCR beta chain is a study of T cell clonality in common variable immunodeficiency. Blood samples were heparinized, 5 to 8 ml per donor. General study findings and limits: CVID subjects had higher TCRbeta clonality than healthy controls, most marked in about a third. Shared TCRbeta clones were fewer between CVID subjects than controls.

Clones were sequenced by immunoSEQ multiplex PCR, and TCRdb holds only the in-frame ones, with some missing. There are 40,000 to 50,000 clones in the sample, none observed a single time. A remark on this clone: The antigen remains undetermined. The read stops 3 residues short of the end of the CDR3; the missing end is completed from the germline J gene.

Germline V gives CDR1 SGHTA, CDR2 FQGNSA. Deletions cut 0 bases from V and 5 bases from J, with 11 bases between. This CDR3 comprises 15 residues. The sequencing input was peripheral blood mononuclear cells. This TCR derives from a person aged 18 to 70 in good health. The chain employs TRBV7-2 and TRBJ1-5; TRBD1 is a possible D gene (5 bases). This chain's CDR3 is CASSLARGGYQPQHF. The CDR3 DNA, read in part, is TGTGCCAGCAGCTTAGCGAGGGGAGGTTATCAGCCC.